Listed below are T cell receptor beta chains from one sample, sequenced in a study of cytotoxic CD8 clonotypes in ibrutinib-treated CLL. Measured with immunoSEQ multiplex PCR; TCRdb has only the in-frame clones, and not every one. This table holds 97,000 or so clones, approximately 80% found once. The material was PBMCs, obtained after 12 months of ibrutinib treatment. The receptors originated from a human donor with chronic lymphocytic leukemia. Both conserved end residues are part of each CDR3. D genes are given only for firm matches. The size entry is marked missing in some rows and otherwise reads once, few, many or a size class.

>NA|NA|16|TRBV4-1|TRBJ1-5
TGCGCCAGCAGCCCTTTCAGGGACCTAGGCAATCAGCCCCAGCATTTT
CASSPFRDLGNQPQHF
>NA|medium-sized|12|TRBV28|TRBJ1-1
TGTGCCAGCATGGCAGTAGGAACTGAAGCTTTCTTT
CASMAVGTEAFF
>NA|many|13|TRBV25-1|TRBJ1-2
TGTGCCAGCAGGAGAACAGGGAACTATGGCTACACCTTC
CASRRTGNYGYTF
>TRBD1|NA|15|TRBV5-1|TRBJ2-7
TGCGCCAGCAGCCCTAGAGGGACAGGCGAATACGAGCAGTACTTC
CASSPRGTGEYEQYF
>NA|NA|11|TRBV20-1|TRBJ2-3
TGCAGTGCTACCCTACCAGATACGCAGTATTTT
CSATLPDTQYF
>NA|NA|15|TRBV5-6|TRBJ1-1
TGTGCCAGCAGCTTGGGTGGTATCATGAACACTGAAGCTTTCTTT
CASSLGGIMNTEAFF
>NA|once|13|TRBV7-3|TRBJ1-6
TGTGCCAGCAGCTCCTGGGAGAATTCACCCCTCCACTTT
CASSSWENSPLHF
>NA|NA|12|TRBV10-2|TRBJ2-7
TGCGCCAGCAGTGACACAAACTACGAGCAGTACTTC
CASSDTNYEQYF
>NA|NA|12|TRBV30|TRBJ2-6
TGTGCCTGGAACTCTGGGGCCAACGTCCTGACTTTC
CAWNSGANVLTF
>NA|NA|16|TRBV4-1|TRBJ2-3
TGCGCCAGCAGCCAAGAGTACGGCATTAGCACAGATACGCAGTATTTT
CASSQEYGISTDTQYF
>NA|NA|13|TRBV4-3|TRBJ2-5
TGCGCCAGCAGCCAAACAGGATCAGAGACCCAGTACTTC
CASSQTGSETQYF
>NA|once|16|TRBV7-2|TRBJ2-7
TGTGCCAGCAGCTCCAACGCGAGGGGCCTCCACTACGAGCAGTACTTC
CASSSNARGLHYEQYF
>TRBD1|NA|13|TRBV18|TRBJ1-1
TGTGCCAGCTCACCTCAGGGGGACACTGAAGCTTTCTTT
CASSPQGDTEAFF
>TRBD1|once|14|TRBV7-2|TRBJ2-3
TGTGCCAGCACCCGGGACAGCCGCACAGATACGCAGTATTTT
CASTRDSRTDTQYF
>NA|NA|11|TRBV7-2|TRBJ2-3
TGTGCCAGCAGCTTACAGGATACGCAGTATTTT
CASSLQDTQYF
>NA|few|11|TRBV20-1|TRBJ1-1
TGCAGTGCTACGACGGATGGGCGAGCTTTCTTT
CSATTDGRAFF
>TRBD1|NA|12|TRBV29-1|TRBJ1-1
TGCAGCGCTGACAGGGGGAACACTGAAGCTTTCTTT
CSADRGNTEAFF
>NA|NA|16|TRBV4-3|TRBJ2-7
TGCGCCAGCAGCCAAGAACCAGGGAGGTCGATGGGAGAGCAGTACTTC
CASSQEPGRSMGEQYF
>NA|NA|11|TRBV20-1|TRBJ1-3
TGCTCCTTCCACTCTGGAAACACCATATATTTT
CSFHSGNTIYF
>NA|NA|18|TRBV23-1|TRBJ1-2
TGCGCCAGCAGTCGGGGGAGGGCAGGGCCGGTCCTCTTCTATGGCTACACCTTC
CASSRGRAGPVLFYGYTF
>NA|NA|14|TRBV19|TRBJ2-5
TGTGCCAGTAGTCCCACAGGGTCGGGAGAGACCCAGTACTTC
CASSPTGSGETQYF
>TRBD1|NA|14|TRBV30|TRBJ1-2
TGTGCCTGGAGTGTACAGTCAGGGGGCTATGGCTACACCTTC
CAWSVQSGGYGYTF
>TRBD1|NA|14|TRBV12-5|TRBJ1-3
TGTGCTAGCCTAACGGACAGGGGTGGAAACACCATATATTTT
CASLTDRGGNTIYF
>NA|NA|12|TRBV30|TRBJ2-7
TGTGCCTGGAGTGAACAGTCCTACGAGCAGTACTTC
CAWSEQSYEQYF
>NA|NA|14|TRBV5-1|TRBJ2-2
TGCGCCAGCAGCTTGCAGGGCGACACCGGGGAGCTGTTTTTT
CASSLQGDTGELFF
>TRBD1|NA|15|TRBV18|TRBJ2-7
TGTGCCAGCTCCCCCGGGGAGACAGGGCCCCACGAGCAGTACTTC
CASSPGETGPHEQYF
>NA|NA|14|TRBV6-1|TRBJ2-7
TGTGCCAGCAACAAACCCTCGGGGGCCTACGAGCAGTACTTC
CASNKPSGAYEQYF
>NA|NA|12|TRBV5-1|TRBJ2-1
TGCGCCAGCAGCTTACCGAGGGACGAACAGTTCTTC
CASSLPRDEQFF
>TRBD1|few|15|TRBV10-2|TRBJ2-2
TGCGCCAGCATCACCCGGGACAGCAACACCGGGGAGCTGTTTTTT
CASITRDSNTGELFF
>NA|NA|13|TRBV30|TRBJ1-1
TGTGCCTGGAGTAAAACACTCATTGGTGACGCTTTCTTT
CAWSKTLIGDAFF
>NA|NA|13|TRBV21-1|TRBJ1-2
TGTGCCAGGCCCAAACCTTCAGGTTGTGGCTACACCTTC
CARPKPSGCGYTF
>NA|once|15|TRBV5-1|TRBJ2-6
TGCGCCAGCAGCCTCATGGGGGCTGGGGCCAACGTCCTGACTTTC
CASSLMGAGANVLTF
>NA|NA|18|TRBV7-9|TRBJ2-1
TGTGCCAGCAGCTCAAGACTGACCCTAGTGAGCCATAACAATGAGCAGTTCTTC
CASSSRLTLVSHNNEQFF
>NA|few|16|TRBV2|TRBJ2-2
TGTGCCAGCAGTGAATTAGGGTTACGGGGCACCGGGGAGCTGTTTTTT
CASSELGLRGTGELFF
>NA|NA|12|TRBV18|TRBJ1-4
TGTGCCAGCTCACGGGGAAATGAAAAACTGTTTTTT
CASSRGNEKLFF
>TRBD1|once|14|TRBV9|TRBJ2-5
TGTGCCAGCAGCGCCGGGACAGGGATCGAGACCCAGTACTTC
CASSAGTGIETQYF